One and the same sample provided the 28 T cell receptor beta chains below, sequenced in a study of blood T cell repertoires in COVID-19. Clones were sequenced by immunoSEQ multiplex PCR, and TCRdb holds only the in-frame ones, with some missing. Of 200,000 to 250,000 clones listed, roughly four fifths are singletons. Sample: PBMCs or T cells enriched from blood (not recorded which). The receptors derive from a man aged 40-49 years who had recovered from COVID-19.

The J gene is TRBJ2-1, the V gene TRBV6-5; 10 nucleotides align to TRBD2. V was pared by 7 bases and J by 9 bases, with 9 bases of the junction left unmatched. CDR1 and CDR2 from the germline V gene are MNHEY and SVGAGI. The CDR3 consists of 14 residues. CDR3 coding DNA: TGTGCCAGCATCCAAAGCGGGGGGGCTTTTGAGCAGTTCTTC. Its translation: CASIQSGGAFEQFF.

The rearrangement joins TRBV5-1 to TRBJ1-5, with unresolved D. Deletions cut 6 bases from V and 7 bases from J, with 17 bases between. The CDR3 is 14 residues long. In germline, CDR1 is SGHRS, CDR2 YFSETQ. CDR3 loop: CASKNSPEAQPQHF. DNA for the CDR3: TGCGCCAGCAAAAACAGCCCGGAGGCACAGCCCCAGCATTTT.

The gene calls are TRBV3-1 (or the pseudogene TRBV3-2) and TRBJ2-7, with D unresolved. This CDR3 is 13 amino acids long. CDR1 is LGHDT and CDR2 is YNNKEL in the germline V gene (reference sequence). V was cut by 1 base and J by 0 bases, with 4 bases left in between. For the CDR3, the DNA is TGTGCCAGCAGCCAAGTGGCCTCCTACGAGCAGTACTTC. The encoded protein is CASSQVASYEQYF.

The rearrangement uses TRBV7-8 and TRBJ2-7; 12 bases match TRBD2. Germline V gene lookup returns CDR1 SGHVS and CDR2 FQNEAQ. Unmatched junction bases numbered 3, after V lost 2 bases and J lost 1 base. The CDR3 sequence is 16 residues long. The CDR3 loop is CASSLLGLAGSYEQYF. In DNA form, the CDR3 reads TGTGCCAGCAGCTTACTCGGACTAGCGGGGTCCTACGAGCAGTACTTC.

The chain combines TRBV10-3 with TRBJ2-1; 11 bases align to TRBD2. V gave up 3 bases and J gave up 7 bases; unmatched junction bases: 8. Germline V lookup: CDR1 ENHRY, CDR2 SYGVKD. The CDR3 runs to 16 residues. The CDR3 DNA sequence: TGTGCCATCAGTGACAGTAGCGGGGGGGCACGAAATGAGCAGTTCTTC. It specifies CAISDSSGGARNEQFF.

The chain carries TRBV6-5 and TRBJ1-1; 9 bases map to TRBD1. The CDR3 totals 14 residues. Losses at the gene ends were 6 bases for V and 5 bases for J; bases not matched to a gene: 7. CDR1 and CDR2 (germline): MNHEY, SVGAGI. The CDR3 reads CASSRDRVSTEAFF. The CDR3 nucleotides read TGTGCCAGCAGCCGGGACAGGGTATCAACTGAAGCTTTCTTT.

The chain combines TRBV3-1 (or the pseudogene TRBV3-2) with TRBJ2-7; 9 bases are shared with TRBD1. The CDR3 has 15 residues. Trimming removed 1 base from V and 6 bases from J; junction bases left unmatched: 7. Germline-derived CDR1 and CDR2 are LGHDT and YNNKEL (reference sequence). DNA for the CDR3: TGTGCCAGCAGCCAAGCAAAGGACAGGGGTGGCGAGCAGTACTTC. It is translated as CASSQAKDRGGEQYF.

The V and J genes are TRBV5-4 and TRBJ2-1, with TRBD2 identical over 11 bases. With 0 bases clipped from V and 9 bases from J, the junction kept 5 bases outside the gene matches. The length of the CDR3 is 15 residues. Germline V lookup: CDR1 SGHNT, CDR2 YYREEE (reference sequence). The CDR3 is CASSLVLAGGSEQFF. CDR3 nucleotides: TGTGCCAGCAGCTTGGTCCTAGCGGGAGGCAGTGAGCAGTTCTTC.

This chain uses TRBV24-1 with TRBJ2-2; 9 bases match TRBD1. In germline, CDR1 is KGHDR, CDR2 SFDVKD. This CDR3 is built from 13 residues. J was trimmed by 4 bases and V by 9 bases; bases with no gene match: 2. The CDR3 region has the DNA TGTGCCACCGGACAGGGGAGCACCGGGGAGCTGTTTTTT. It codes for CATGQGSTGELFF.

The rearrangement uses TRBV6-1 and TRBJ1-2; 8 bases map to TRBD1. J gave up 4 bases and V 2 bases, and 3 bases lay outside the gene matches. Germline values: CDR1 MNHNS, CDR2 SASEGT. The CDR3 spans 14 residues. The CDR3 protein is CASSEMDRVYGYTF. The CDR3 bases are TGTGCCAGCAGTGAAATGGACAGGGTCTATGGCTACACCTTC.

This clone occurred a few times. The CDR3 region has the DNA TGTGCCAGCAGTCTCACCGGGACAGGGGTCCTGGGGGTGAACACTGAAGCTTTCTTT. The encoded protein is CASSLTGTGVLGVNTEAFF. The chain joins TRBV6-6 to TRBJ1-1; TRBD1 agrees at 10 bases. The V gene end was trimmed by 5 bases and the J gene end by 0 bases; junction bases not matched to a gene: 15. CDR1 and CDR2 (germline): MNHNY, SVGAGI (reference sequence). The CDR3 runs 19 residues.

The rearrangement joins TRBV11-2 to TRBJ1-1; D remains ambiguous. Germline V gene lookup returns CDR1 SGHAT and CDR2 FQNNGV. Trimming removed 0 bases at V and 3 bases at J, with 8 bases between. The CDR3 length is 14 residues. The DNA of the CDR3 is TGTGCCAGCAGCTTAGATCGGAGCTACACTGAAGCTTTCTTT. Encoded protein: CASSLDRSYTEAFF.

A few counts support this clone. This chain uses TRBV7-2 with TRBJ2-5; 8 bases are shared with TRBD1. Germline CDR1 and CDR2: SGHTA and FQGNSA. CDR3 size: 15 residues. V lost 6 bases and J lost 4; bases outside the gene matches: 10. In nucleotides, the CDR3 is TGTGCCAGCAGTTTAAACAGGGGGGCGGTAGAGACCCAGTACTTC. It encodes CASSLNRGAVETQYF.

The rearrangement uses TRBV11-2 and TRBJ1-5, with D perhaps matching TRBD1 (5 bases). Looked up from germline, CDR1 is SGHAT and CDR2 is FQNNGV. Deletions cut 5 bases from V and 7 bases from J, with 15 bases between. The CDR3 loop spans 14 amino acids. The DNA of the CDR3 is TGTGCCAGCAGCGCTCTGGGGGGAATACAGCCCCAGCATTTT. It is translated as CASSALGGIQPQHF.

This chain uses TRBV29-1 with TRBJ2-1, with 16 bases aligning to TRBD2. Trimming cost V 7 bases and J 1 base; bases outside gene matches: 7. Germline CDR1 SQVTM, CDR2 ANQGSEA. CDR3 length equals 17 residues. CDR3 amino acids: CSATGLAGGPSYNEQFF. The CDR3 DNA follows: TGCAGCGCTACGGGACTAGCGGGAGGGCCGTCCTACAATGAGCAGTTCTTC.

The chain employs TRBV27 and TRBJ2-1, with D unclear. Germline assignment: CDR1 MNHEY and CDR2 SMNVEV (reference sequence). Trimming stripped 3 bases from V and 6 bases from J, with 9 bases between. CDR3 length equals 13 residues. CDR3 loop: CASSLRQPNEQFF. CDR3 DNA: TGTGCCAGCAGTTTGAGGCAACCCAATGAGCAGTTCTTC.

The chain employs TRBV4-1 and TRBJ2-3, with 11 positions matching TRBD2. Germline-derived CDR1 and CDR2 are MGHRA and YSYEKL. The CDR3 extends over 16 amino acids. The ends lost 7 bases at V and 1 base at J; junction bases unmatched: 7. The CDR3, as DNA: TGCGCCAGCATGCTAGCGGGAGGATATGGCACAGATACGCAGTATTTT. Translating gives CASMLAGGYGTDTQYF.

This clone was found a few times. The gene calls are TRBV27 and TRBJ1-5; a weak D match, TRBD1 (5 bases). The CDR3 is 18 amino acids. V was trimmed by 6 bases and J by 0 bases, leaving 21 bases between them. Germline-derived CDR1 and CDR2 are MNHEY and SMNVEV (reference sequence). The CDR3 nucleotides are TGTGCCAGCAGGGTAGGCGGGGCGGCGGTTTATAGCAATCAGCCCCAGCATTTT. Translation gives CASRVGGAAVYSNQPQHF.

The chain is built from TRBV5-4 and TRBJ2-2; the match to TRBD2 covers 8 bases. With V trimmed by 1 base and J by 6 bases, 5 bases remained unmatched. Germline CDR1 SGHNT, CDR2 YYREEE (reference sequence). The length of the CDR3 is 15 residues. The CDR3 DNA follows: TGTGCCAGCAGCTTGATCGCGGGGGGCCCCGGGGAGCTGTTTTTT. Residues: CASSLIAGGPGELFF. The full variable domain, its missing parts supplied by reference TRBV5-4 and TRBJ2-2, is ETGVTQSPTHLIKTRGQQVTLRCSSQSGHNTVSWYQQALGQGPQFIFQYYREEENGRGNFPPRFSGLQFPNYSSELNVNALELDDSALYLCASSLIAGGPGELFFGEGSRLTVL.

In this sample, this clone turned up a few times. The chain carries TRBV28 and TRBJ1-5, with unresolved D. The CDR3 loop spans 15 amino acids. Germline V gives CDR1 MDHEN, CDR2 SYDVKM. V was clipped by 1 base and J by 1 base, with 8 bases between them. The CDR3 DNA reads TGTGCCAGCAGTTTATTGAGTCCAAGCAATCAGCCCCAGCATTTT. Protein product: CASSLLSPSNQPQHF.

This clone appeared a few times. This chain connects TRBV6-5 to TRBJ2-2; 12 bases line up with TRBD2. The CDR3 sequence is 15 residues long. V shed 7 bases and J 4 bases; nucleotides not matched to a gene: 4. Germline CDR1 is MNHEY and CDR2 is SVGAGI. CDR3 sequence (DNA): TGTGCCAGCACCCTAGCGGGGGGGCGCACCGGGGAGCTGTTTTTT. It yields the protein CASTLAGGRTGELFF.

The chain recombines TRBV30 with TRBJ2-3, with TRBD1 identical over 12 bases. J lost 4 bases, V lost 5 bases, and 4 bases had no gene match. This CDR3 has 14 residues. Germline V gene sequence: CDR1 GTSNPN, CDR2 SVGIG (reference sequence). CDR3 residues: CAWWDRGRADTQYF. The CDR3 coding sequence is TGTGCCTGGTGGGACAGGGGGCGGGCAGATACGCAGTATTTT. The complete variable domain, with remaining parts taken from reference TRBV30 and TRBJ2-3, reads SQTIHQWPATLVQPVGSPLSLECTVEGTSNPNLYWYRQAAGRGLQLLFYSVGIGQISSEVPQNLSASRPQDRQFILSSKKLLLSDSGFYLCAWWDRGRADTQYFGPGTRLTVL.

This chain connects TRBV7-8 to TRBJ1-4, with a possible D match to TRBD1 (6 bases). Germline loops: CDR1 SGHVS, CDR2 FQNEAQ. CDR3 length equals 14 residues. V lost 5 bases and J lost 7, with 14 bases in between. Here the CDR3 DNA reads TGTGCCAGCAGCGGGGGGGGGCGCGGTGAAAAACTGTTTTTT. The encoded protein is CASSGGGRGEKLFF.

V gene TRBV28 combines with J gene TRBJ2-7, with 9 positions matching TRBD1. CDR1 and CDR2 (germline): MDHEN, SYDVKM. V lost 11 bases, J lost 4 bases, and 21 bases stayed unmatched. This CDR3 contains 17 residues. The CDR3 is CAQQVGQGETPSYEQYF. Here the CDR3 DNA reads TGTGCCCAGCAAGTGGGACAGGGCGAAACCCCCTCTTACGAGCAGTACTTC.

This CDR3 reads CASSPPVRRDIQYF. The CDR3 DNA is TGTGCCAGCTCACCACCGGTCAGGAGGGACATTCAGTACTTC. This chain links TRBV18 with TRBJ2-4, with D possibly matching TRBD2 (6 bases). The CDR3 spans 14 residues. V lost 0 bases and J lost 8, with 11 bases in between. In germline, CDR1 is KGHSH, CDR2 LQKENI.

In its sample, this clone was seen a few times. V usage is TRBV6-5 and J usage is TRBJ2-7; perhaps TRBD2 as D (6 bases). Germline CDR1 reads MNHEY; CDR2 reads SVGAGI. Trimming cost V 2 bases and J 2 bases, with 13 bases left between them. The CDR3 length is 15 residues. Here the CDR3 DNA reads TGTGCCAGCAGTTACACCGGGACTGCCCCCTACGAGCAGTACTTC. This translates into CASSYTGTAPYEQYF.

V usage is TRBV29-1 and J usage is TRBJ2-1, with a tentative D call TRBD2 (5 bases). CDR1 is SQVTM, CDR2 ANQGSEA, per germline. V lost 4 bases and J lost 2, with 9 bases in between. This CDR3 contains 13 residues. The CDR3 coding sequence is TGCAGCGTTGGAGCGGATACCTACAATGAGCAGTTCTTC. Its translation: CSVGADTYNEQFF.

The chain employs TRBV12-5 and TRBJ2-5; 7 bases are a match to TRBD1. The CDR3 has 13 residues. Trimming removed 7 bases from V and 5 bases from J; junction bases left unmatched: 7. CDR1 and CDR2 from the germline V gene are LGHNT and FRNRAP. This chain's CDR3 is CASAYSGGETQYF. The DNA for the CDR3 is TGTGCTAGTGCGTACTCAGGGGGTGAGACCCAGTACTTC. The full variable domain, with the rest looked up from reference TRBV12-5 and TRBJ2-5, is DARVTQTPRHKVTEMGQEVTMRCQPILGHNTVFWYRQTMMQGLELLAYFRNRAPLDDSGMPKDRFSAEMPDATLATLKIQPSEPRDSAVYFCASAYSGGETQYFGPGTRLLVL.